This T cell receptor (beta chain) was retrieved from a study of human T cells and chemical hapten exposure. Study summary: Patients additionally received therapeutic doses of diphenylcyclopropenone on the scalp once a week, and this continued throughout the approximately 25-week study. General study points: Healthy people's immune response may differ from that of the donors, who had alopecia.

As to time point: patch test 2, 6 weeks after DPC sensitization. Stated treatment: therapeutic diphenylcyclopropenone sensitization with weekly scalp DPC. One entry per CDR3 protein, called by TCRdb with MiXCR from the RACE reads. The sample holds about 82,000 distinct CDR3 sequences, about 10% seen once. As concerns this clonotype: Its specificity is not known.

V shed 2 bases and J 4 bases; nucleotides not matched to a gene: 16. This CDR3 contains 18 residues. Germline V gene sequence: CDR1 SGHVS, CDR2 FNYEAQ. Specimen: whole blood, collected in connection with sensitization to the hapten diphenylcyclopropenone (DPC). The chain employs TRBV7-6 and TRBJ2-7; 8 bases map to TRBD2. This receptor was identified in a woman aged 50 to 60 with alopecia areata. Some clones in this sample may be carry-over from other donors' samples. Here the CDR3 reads CASSLKGGGPSGSYEQYF. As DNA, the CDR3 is TGTGCCAGCAGCTTAAAAGGGGGTGGGCCTAGCGGGTCTTACGAGCAGTACTTC.